Detailed here is one T cell receptor beta chain. Other nucleotide sequences in the sample specify the same CDR3. V lost 3 bases and J lost 2, with 6 bases in between. This CDR3 is built from 12 residues. Looked up from germline, CDR1 is SGHNT and CDR2 is YYREEE (reference sequence). Produced via immunoSEQ multiplex PCR; TCRdb's table is partial and in-frame only. The sample yields around 1.4 million clones, around 98.5% seen once. This record comes from a study of shared clonotypes between healthy human individuals. Study details: A couple of female and a few male donors aged 18 to 49 were enrolled.

This chain links TRBV5-4 with TRBJ2-7; tentative D call: TRBD2 (5 bases). The sequence was collected from a man aged 25 to 45 in good health. Sequences were obtained from naive CD4+ T cells sorted from blood. As for subset: CD45RA+ positively selected. CDR3 in amino acids: CASSSTTYEQYF. The CDR3 coding sequence is TGTGCCAGCAGCTCGACTACCTACGAGCAGTACTTC.